These 3 T cell receptor beta chains were all obtained from the same sample, sequenced in a study of control samples from healthy donors and cancer patients. TCRdb's table, derived via immunoSEQ multiplex PCR, lists solely in-frame clones and lacks some. The top ten hold nearly 5% of the sample, which has fewer than 200,000 clones, almost 90% seen once. The sequenced sample consisted of blood. All receptors derive from a woman in her thirties in good health.

In DNA form, the CDR3 reads TGTGCCAGCAGCCCCGGGACAGGGGCCGATACGCAGTATTTT. This encodes CASSPGTGADTQYF. The chain combines TRBV7-9 with TRBJ2-3; 10 bases fit TRBD1. The CDR3 is made up of 14 amino acids. Germline trimming cut 5 bases from V and 6 bases from J; bases unmatched to any gene: 5. Germline V gene sequence: CDR1 SEHNR, CDR2 FQNEAQ (reference sequence).

V and J are TRBV7-8 and TRBJ2-7; D unclear. Trimming left V 4 bases short and J 0 bases short, with 10 bases between. Per the germline V gene, CDR1 is SGHVS and CDR2 is FQNEAQ. This CDR3 comprises 14 residues. This CDR3 reads CASSSTRSSYEQYF. As DNA, the CDR3 is TGTGCCAGCAGCTCAACTCGGAGCTCCTACGAGCAGTACTTC.

The V call is TRBV7-9, the J call TRBJ1-4; TRBD1 is a possible D gene (5 bases). CDR1 is SEHNR, CDR2 FQNEAQ, per germline (reference sequence). The V end lost 1 base, the J end lost 5 bases, and 11 bases lay between the germline ends. The CDR3 runs 15 residues. CDR3 bases: TGTGCCAGCAGCTTAGGGGGCGACACGAATGAAAAACTGTTTTTT. Translated: CASSLGGDTNEKLFF.